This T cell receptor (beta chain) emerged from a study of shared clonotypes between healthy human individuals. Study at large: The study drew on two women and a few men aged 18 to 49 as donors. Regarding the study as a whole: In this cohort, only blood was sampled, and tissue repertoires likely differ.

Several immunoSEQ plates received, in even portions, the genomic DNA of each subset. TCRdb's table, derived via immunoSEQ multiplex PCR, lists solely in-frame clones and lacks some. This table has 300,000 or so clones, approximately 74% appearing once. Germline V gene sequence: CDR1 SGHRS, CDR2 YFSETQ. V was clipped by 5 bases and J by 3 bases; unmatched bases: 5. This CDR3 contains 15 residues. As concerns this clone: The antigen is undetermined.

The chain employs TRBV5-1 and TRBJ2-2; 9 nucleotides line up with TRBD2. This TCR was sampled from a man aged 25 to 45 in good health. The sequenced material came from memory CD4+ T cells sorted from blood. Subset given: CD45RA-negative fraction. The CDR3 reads CASRVLAGDTGELFF. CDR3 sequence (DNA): TGCGCCAGCAGAGTACTAGCGGGTGACACCGGGGAGCTGTTTTTT.